Following are 15 T cell receptor beta chains from one sample sequenced in a study of T cells in Graves' hyperthyroidism and ophthalmopathy (dated by TCRdb to the late 2010s). Library preparation used multiplex PCR. Sequencing relied on an Illumina HiSeq 2000. TCR beta CDR3 regions were amplified from RNA transcripts. The TCR CDR3 was subjected to a first round of RT-PCR using the HTBI primer set and the Qiagen OneStep RT-PCR kit. TCRdb ran its own pipeline on the public reads, namely fastp trimming at Q25 and MiXCR clone calling, and kept in-frame beta chains. Rows are combined by CDR3 protein, so each entry shows the most common genes and DNA. This sample has a few hundred thousand distinct CDR3 sequences in its table, and roughly an eighth of those were observed once. The ten biggest clones cover 9.2% of the sample. The material sequenced was blood. All receptors come from a young woman with Graves' hyperthyroidism.

The rearrangement uses TRBV10-2 and TRBJ1-1; D is uncertain. The ends were cut back, 2 bases at V and 4 bases at J, with 17 bases in the middle. In germline, CDR1 is WSHSY, CDR2 SAAADI. The CDR3 runs to 16 residues. This CDR3 reads CASSEGHPLLSTEAFF. The CDR3 DNA is TGCGCCAGCAGTGAGGGGCACCCATTATTGAGCACTGAAGCTTTCTTT.

At least ten counts were recorded for this clonotype. The chain links TRBV20-1 to TRBJ2-7; D might be TRBD1 (6 bases). Between the trimmed V and J ends, which lost 5 bases and 5 bases, there was a span of 22 bases. Germline lookup yields CDR1 DFQATT and CDR2 SNEGSKA (reference sequence). This CDR3 spans 15 amino acids. The CDR3 is CSAGSFRGPANEQYF. CDR3 DNA sequence: TGCAGTGCTGGATCATTCAGGGGCCCCGCAAACGAGCAGTACTTC.

The sample holds many counts of this clonotype. The rearrangement links TRBV12-3 or TRBV12-4 to TRBJ2-7; TRBD1 might be the D (6 bases). Trimming removed 10 bases from V and 3 bases from J, with 19 bases in between. The length of the CDR3 is 14 residues. CDR3: CATAPGHSLYEQYF. The CDR3 DNA is TGTGCCACCGCTCCGGGACATTCTCTCTACGAGCAGTACTTC.

The chain is built from TRBV4-3 and TRBJ2-3, with 13 bases aligning to TRBD2. Germline trimming cut 1 base from V and 5 bases from J; bases unmatched to any gene: 6. The CDR3 covers 17 residues. CDR1 and CDR2 (germline): LGHNA, YSLEER. The CDR3 reads CASSQALAGGPGDTQYF. CDR3 sequence (DNA): TGCGCCAGCAGCCAAGCACTAGCGGGAGGGCCCGGAGATACGCAGTATTTT.

This clonotype appeared a few times. The gene calls are TRBV7-9 and TRBJ2-1; no reliable D call. Per germline, CDR1 SEHNR and CDR2 FQNEAQ (reference sequence). This CDR3 is built from 15 residues. Trimming pared 0 bases from V and 2 bases from J, leaving 8 bases between. The CDR3 sequence: CASSLAGNPYNEQFF. The CDR3 nucleotides read TGTGCCAGCAGCTTAGCGGGTAATCCCTACAATGAGCAGTTCTTC.

V gene TRBV9 combines with J gene TRBJ1-3; unclear D gene. The CDR3 covers 16 residues. Deletions cut 5 bases from V and 4 bases from J, with 19 bases between. Germline CDR1 is SGDLS and CDR2 is YYNGEE. The chain's CDR3 is CASSGSADRLGNTIYF. CDR3 nucleotide sequence: TGTGCCAGCAGTGGGTCTGCAGACCGACTCGGAAACACCATATATTTT.

This clonotype appeared many times. J is TRBJ2-2 and V is TRBV11-3; D is ambiguous. V was pared by 6 bases and J by 1 base, with 12 bases between. The CDR3 contains 15 residues. Germline V gives CDR1 SGHNT, CDR2 YENEEA. CDR3 amino acids: CASSSSDGNTGELFF. CDR3 DNA: TGTGCCAGCAGTTCCTCGGACGGGAACACCGGGGAGCTGTTTTTT.

This clonotype was picked up many times. The chain is built from TRBV29-1 and TRBJ2-3; a weak D match, TRBD2 (5 bases). The germline V gene has CDR1 SQVTM and CDR2 ANQGSEA. The V and J ends lost 6 bases and 7 bases respectively, with 11 bases between them. The CDR3 has 11 amino acids. The CDR3 region is CSVGSGYTQYF. The DNA for the CDR3 is TGCAGCGTCGGGTCGGGGTATACGCAGTATTTT.

The rearrangement joins TRBV27 to TRBJ1-1; D is ambiguous. With 0 bases removed from V and 1 base from J, the gap between germline ends came to 9 bases. This CDR3 region has 15 residues. Germline loops: CDR1 MNHEY, CDR2 SMNVEV (reference sequence). CDR3 in amino acids: CASSLSGRRNTEAFF. The CDR3 region has the DNA TGTGCCAGCAGTTTATCTGGGAGACGGAACACTGAAGCTTTCTTT.

The chain combines TRBV7-2 with TRBJ1-2; D is uncertain. The CDR3 covers 11 residues. With 2 bases removed from V and 8 bases from J, the gap between germline ends came to 6 bases. The germline CDR1 and CDR2 sequences are SGHTA and FQGNSA. CDR3 protein: CASSLISGYTF. The CDR3 nucleotides are TGTGCCAGCAGCTTAATAAGCGGCTACACCTTC.

This clonotype was seen at least ten times. The genes are TRBV4-1 and TRBJ1-1, with unresolved D. CDR1 and CDR2 from the germline V gene are MGHRA and YSYEKL. CDR3 length: 13 amino acids. The CDR3 DNA sequence: TGCGGGGATGGAGGCGGAATGAACACTGAAGCTTTCTTT. Residues: CGDGGGMNTEAFF.

This clonotype appeared many times. The chain has TRBV14 and TRBJ1-1; D uncertain. The CDR3 runs 14 residues. Between the trimmed V and J ends, which lost 0 bases and 0 bases, there was a span of 5 bases. CDR1 and CDR2 from the germline V gene are SGHDN and FVKESK. The CDR3 DNA reads as TGTGCCAGCAGCCAAGATCTCCTGAACACTGAAGCTTTCTTT. It is translated as CASSQDLLNTEAFF.

This clonotype was recorded many times. CDR3 in amino acids: CATSRDPGRVDTQYF. The CDR3 DNA follows: TGTGCCACCAGCAGAGATCCGGGGCGGGTAGATACGCAGTATTTT. This chain joins TRBV15 and TRBJ2-3, with D perhaps matching TRBD1 or TRBD2 (5 bases each). The germline V gene has CDR1 LNHNV and CDR2 YYDKDF (reference sequence). Trimming pared 0 bases from V and 5 bases from J, leaving 12 bases between. The CDR3 is made up of 15 amino acids.

This clonotype has a count of ten or more. The J gene is TRBJ2-7, the V gene TRBV18, with TRBD2 matching over 10 bases. With 8 bases clipped from V and 0 bases from J, the junction kept 7 bases outside the gene matches. The CDR3 consists of 15 residues. Germline V gene sequence: CDR1 KGHSH, CDR2 LQKENI. The chain's CDR3 is CASASTSGSSYEQYF. The CDR3 region has the DNA TGTGCCAGCGCCTCGACTAGCGGGTCCTCCTACGAGCAGTACTTC.

The V call is TRBV20-1, the J call TRBJ2-1; D is uncertain. CDR3 length: 16 amino acids. The germline V gene has CDR1 DFQATT and CDR2 SNEGSKA (reference sequence). With 1 base removed from V and 3 bases from J, the gap between germline ends came to 16 bases. Here the CDR3 reads CSARVSTSTFYNEQFF. The DNA of the CDR3 is TGCAGTGCTAGAGTGAGTACGAGTACCTTCTACAATGAGCAGTTCTTC.